The following is a TCR beta chain sequence with its context. Which antigen it targets is not known. The input lacks base qualities; no much larger clone sits a single base away. Reading the germline V gene gives CDR1 SGHAT and CDR2 FQNNGV. Trimming takes 5 bases off V and 12 bases off J; junction bases not matched to a gene: 9. The CDR3 runs 13 amino acids, cysteine and phenylalanine included. Only CDR3 DNA remains: 39 bases, in frame from the first base. In total, 600 or so healthy bone marrow donors made up the cohort. At the time of sampling, every cohort member was nominally healthy, though immune exposures that went unrecorded were likely present. The donor tested CMV seronegative, placing the donor among the 300 to 400 seronegative members of the cohort. Each donor provided a peripheral blood sample, and peripheral blood mononuclear cells were used for TCR beta sequencing. Genomic DNA was extracted from the blood cell samples with the Qiagen DNeasy Blood Extraction Kit.

The data derive from a study of cytomegalovirus exposure and HLA in healthy donors (dated by TCRdb to 2017 to 2019). As for the study more broadly: According to an earlier analysis of a few hundred of the donors, some 180 million T cells yielded 90 million to 140 million unique TCR beta sequences and approximately 300 Gb of sequence data. An early release covering 550 to 700 HLA-typed donors comprised around 300 gigabases of sequencing data and 85 million to 100 million unique TCR sequences. Among the approximately 400 genotyped donors, about 85% belonged to the genetic ancestry cluster associated with self-reported Caucasian donors. The aim of the study was to test whether cataloging public T cell receptors could identify signatures of past pathogen exposure. Using immunosequencing, the study profiled T cell repertoires from about 610 subjects and related those repertoires to cytomegalovirus serostatus. In addition to the first cohort of 666 subjects, a separate validation cohort of approximately 130 different subjects was used. To predict cytomegalovirus infection status, the study combined high-throughput TCR immunosequencing, statistical association of individual TCRs with disease status, and machine learning. To study patterns of TCR occurrence, a later analysis re-analyzed previously published TCR beta repertoires from several hundred donors and added high-resolution HLA genotyping. Rather than using new phenotypic data, the later analysis identified candidate immune exposures from TCR beta sequences and from how often those sequences occurred across donors. An earlier analysis of several hundred of the donors applied high-throughput TCR beta sequencing to assess whether each TCR beta V gene segment acted as functional or pseudogenic. Donor age, sex, ethnicity and CMV serostatus were collected together with the repertoire data. Genome-wide SNP genotypes for about three fifths of the roughly 670 donors were used in a later genetic analysis, which treated that subset as a discovery cohort. All discovery cohort repertoires had been generated using a single sequencing platform. Class I and class II HLA loci were covered by the typing at four-digit resolution. Typing coverage differed by locus: A, B, C, DRB1 and DQB1 were typed in about 629-640 donors, DQA1 in about 500, DPA1 in roughly 590, and DPB1 in approximately 450. A handful of DR-DQ haplotypes were handled as single units for association and clustering because linkage in the cohort was strong. On average, around 240,000 unique TCR beta nucleotide sequences were sequenced per donor among some 420 genotyped donors of the cohort, with about 17% of those sequences being non-productive.

Libraries were prepared through the immunoSEQ multiplex PCR assay. For the multiplex PCR, a mixture combining 60 forward primers for TCR Vbeta segments and 13 reverse primers for TCR Jbeta segments was used. The CDR3 region of rearranged TCR beta genes was amplified from genomic DNA with a multiplex PCR assay. On the Illumina HiSeq System, the amplified TCR beta libraries were sequenced as 87-base-pair reads. Under the source paper's analysis protocol: A later analysis counted approximately 74 million unique TCR beta chains across the 700 or so repertoires, and approximately 11 million of these chains were shared by at least two donors. Raw reads were error-corrected and collapsed into unique sequences with a nearest-neighbor algorithm that merged closely related sequences to remove PCR and sequencing errors. V, D and J gene segments were assigned by aligning CDR3 sequences to IMGT reference sequences. For a sequence to be retained, a match of at least six nucleotides was required to both a V gene segment and a J gene segment. A rearrangement counted as productive if the CDR3 had no stop codons and remained in frame with V and J, and every other rearrangement counted as non-productive. Following IMGT convention, CDR3 was defined as the stretch from the second conserved V-encoded cysteine to the conserved J-encoded phenylalanine. The earlier analysis of about 560 of the donors excluded any sequence lacking an unambiguous match to a single V gene segment. In an earlier analysis of several hundred of the donors, a V segment was called functional when productive rearrangements were above 56.7%, and segregating when the standard deviation between donors exceeded 5%. To diagnose cytomegalovirus status from the catalog of TCR beta chain sequences, a statistical classification framework was built. In a later analysis, V and J genes were assigned by comparing TCR nucleotide sequences against IMGT/GENE-DB human TR gene sequences. The TCRdist pipeline was used in a later analysis to assign CDR3 sequences and most-parsimonious VDJ recombination scenarios. In a later analysis, each TCR beta chain was defined by its CDR3 amino acid sequence together with its V-gene family, and reads without a unique V-gene family were excluded. To address suspected cross-contamination and a sequencing artifact, a later analysis removed a few hundred highly shared, low-generation-probability nucleotide sequences. A later analysis calculated a clonal expansion index for each public chain from normalized within-repertoire ranks of inferred template counts. In a later analysis, generation probabilities were computed using a VDJ recombination model fitted to out-of-frame rearrangements, and the results were checked against IGoR. In a later analysis, hypergeometric tests were used to score TCR-TCR, TCR-HLA and TCR-CMV co-occurrence, with a repertoire-size bias correction applied to TCR pairs. False discovery rates were estimated in a later analysis by permuting HLA or CMV assignments 20 times. In a later analysis, co-occurring TCRs were grouped using DBSCAN, with TCRdist sequence similarity added in when clustering inside HLA-allele-positive subsets. Co-occurrence clustering excluded repertoires with fewer than 30,000 or more than 120,000 public chains, plus five with anomalous nucleotide sharing. TCRdb's version of the immuneACCESS table is confined to in-frame rearrangements and falls short of the full clone set. An unresolved V gene accounts for under half of the shortfall where checked; the remainder is of unknown origin. V and J calls and clone size are copied from that table; D and trimming were computed from the DNA. Recorded for this sample are roughly 200,000 clones; about 86% of them occurred a single time. The ten largest clones capture around 0.3% of the sample.

What the research found in general, with its limitations: According to a later analysis, parvovirus B19, influenza, CMV and Epstein-Barr virus appeared linked to several top co-occurrence clusters. At a false discovery rate of 0.05, a later analysis linked around 15,000 TCR beta sequences to specific HLA alleles. Because counts were too low, roughly 17 rarely observed V segments, including chromosome 9 orphons, were left out of the earlier analysis of 500 to 750 of the donors. Some IMGT-functional V segments, including TRBV6-2 and TRBV6-3, could not be distinguished by the 87-base-pair reads and were therefore excluded. A few of the identified cytomegalovirus-associated TCR beta chains were confirmed in vitro to be specific for cytomegalovirus antigens. V-gene and J-gene trimming of TCR beta chains was associated with a missense DCLRE1C variant in a later genetic analysis, and the association was replicated in an independent cohort. A later analysis found that TCR association rates varied across HLA loci, with DRB1 alleles showing the most associated TCRs and HLA-C alleles the fewest. Strong co-occurrence of HLA alleles, especially DR and DQ, made assigning TCR associations to individual alleles difficult. Roughly uniform sequencing depth across donors was assumed in presence/absence analyses, although this assumption may not hold. A group of highly shared sequence variants was considered likely to be a technical artifact of the sequencing pipeline. In this cohort, only TCR beta chains were sequenced, and detectable features were limited by the absence of alpha or paired-chain data. Most TCR sequences were seen in very few donors, while some public TCRs were found in many individuals. Linkage disequilibrium might explain the correlated functional status among segregating V segments, but an unknown experimental factor could not be excluded. In a later genetic analysis, fewer N-insertions in productive TCRs were reported among donors in an Asian-associated ancestry cluster than the roughly 670-donor mean. The only immune exposure information available for the cohort was CMV serostatus. Because some donors lacked HLA typing at each locus, the association tests relied only on the typed subset. Broadly in line with IMGT annotations, most TCR beta V segments showed up in productive rearrangements about 90% or about 30% of the time in an earlier analysis of 450 to 600 of the donors. A later analysis found that HLA-associated TCR beta chains were more clonally expanded and had lower generation probabilities than equally common non-associated chains. Cytomegalovirus status was reported to be diagnosed by the classifier with high specificity and sensitivity in both the original and validation cohorts. The study gave a list of about 160 TCR beta chains associated with cytomegalovirus. A further reported finding was that TCR beta sequences accurately predicted the HLA-A and HLA-B alleles for most subjects in the first cohort. According to the authors, the approach could potentially be generalized to other disease states and immunological phenotypes. According to a later analysis, most CMV-associated TCR beta chains appeared to be HLA-restricted, and the HLA associations seemed to be driven largely by CMV exposure.

The specimen sequenced was PBMCs. This sequence was found in a woman aged 25 to 39 in good health and CMV-seronegative. Rearrangement joined TRBV11-2 to TRBJ2-1; the central 8 bases match TRBD1. The sequence in DNA is TGTGCCAGCAGCCCCCGGACAGGGACTGTGCAGTTCTTC. It translates to CASSPRTGTVQFF.